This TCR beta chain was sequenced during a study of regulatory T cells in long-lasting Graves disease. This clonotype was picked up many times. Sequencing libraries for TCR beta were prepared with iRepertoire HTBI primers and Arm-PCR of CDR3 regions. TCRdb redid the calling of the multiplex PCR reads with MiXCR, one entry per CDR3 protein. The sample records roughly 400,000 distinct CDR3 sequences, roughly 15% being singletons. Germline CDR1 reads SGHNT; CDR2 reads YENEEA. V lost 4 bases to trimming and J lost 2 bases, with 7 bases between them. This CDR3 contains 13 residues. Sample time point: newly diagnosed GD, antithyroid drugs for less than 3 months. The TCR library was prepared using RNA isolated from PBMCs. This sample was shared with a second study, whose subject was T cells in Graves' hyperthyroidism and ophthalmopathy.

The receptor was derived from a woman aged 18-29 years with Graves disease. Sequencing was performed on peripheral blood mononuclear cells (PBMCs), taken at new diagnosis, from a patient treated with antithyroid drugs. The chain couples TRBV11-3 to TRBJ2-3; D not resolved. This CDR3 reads CASSSRYTDTQYF. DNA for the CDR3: TGTGCCAGCAGCTCCCGATACACAGATACGCAGTATTTT.